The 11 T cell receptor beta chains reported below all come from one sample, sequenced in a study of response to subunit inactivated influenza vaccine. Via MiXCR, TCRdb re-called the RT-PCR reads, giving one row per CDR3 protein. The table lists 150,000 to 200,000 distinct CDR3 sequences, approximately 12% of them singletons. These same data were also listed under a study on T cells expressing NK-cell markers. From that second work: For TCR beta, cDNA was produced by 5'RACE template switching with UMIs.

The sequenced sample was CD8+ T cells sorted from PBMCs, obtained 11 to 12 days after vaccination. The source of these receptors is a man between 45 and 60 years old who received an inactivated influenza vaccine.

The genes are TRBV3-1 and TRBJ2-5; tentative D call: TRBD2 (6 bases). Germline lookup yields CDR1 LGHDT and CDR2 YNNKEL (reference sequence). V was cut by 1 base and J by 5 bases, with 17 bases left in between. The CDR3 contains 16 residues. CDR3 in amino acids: CASSQVMDSGGETQYF. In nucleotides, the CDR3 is TGTGCCAGCAGCCAAGTGATGGATTCTGGAGGGGAGACCCAGTACTTC.

In nucleotides, the CDR3 is TGTGCCAGCAGCGGAGGGGGCAGGGAGCCCAAAAACATTCAGTACTTC. It yields the protein CASSGGGREPKNIQYF. The genes are TRBV9 and TRBJ2-4, with TRBD1 matching 7 bases. In germline, CDR1 is SGDLS, CDR2 YYNGEE. With 3 bases clipped from V and 2 bases from J, the junction kept 8 bases outside the gene matches. The CDR3 extends over 16 amino acids.

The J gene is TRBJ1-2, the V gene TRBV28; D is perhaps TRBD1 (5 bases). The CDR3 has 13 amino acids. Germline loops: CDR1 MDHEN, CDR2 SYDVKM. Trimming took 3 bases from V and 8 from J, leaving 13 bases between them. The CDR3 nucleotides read TGTGCCAGCAGTTTTAGTCAGGGTACGGGCTACACCTTC. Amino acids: CASSFSQGTGYTF.

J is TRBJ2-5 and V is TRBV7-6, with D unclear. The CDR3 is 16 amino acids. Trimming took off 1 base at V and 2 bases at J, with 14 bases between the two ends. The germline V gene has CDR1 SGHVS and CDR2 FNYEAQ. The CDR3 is CASSLGVKQPQETQYF. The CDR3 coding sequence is TGTGCCAGCAGCTTAGGTGTCAAACAACCGCAAGAGACCCAGTACTTC.

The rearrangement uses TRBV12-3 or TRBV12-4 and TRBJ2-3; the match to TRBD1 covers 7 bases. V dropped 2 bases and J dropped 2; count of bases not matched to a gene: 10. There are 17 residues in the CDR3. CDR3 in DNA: TGTGCCAGCAGTTTAATTGGAGACAGGGAGTACACAGATACGCAGTATTTT. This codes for CASSLIGDREYTDTQYF.

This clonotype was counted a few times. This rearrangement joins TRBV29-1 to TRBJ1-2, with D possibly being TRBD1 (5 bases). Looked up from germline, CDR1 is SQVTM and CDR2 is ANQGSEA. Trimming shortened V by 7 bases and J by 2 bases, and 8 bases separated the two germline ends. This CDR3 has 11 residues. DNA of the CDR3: TGCAGCGCCCGGGGGAACTATGGCTACACCTTC. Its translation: CSARGNYGYTF.

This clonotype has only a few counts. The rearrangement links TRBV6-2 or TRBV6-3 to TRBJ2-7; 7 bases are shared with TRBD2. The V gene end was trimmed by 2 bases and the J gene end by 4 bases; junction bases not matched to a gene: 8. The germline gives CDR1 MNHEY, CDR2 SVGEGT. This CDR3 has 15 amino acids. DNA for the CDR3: TGTGCCAGCAGTTACGGGCTAGCGGCTTCATACGAGCAGTACTTC. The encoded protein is CASSYGLAASYEQYF.

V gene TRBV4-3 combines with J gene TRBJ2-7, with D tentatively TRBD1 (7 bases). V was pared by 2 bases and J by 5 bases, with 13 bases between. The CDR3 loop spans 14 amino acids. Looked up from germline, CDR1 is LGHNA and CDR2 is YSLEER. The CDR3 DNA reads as TGCGCCAGCAGCCAAAATCAGGGGGGCAACGAGCAGTACTTC. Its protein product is CASSQNQGGNEQYF.

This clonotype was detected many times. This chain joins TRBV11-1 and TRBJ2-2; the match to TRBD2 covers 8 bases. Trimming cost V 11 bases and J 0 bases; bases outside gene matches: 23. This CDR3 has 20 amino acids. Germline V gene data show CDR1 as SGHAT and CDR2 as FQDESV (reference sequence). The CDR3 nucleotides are TGTGCCGCTCCTCCCCCCTTGCGTATGCGGGGGGCTTCGAACACCGGGGAGCTGTTTTTT. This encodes CAAPPPLRMRGASNTGELFF.

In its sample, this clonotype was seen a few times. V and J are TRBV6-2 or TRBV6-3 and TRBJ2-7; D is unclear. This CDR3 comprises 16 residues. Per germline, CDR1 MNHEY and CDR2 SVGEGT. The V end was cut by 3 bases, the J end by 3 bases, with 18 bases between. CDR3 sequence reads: CASSYSRLAGSYEQYF. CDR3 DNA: TGTGCCAGCAGTTATTCGCGGTTGGCCGGAAGCTACGAGCAGTACTTC.

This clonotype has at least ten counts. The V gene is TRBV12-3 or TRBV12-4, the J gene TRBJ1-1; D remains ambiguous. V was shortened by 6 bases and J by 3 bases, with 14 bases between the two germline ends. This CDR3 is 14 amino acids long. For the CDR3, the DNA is TGTGCCAGCAGCAACCCCGGTAGGGACACTGAAGCTTTCTTT. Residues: CASSNPGRDTEAFF.